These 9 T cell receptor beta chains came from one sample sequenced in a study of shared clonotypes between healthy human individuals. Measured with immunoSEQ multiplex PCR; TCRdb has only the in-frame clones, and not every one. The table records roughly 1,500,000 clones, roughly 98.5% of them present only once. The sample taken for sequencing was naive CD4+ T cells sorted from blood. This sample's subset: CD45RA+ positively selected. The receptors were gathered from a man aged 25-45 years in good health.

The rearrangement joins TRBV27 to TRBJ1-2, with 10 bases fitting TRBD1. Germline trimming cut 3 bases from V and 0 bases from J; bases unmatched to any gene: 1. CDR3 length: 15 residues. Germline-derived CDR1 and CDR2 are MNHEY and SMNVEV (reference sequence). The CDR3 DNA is TGTGCCAGCAGTTTGGGGACAGGGGCTAACTATGGCTACACCTTC. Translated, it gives CASSLGTGANYGYTF.

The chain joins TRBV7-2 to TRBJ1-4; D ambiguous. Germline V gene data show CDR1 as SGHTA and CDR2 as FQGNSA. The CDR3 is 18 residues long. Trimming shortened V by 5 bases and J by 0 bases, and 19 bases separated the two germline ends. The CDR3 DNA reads TGTGCCAGCAGCGGCCGGCGGGGTGGGCGGACAACTAATGAAAAACTGTTTTTT. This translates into CASSGRRGGRTTNEKLFF.

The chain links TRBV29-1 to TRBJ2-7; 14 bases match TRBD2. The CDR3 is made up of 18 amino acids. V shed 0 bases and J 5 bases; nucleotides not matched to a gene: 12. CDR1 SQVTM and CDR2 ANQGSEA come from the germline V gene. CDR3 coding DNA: TGCAGCGTTGAAGATCTTCTAGGACTAGCGGGAGGAGACCACGAGCAGTACTTC. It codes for CSVEDLLGLAGGDHEQYF.

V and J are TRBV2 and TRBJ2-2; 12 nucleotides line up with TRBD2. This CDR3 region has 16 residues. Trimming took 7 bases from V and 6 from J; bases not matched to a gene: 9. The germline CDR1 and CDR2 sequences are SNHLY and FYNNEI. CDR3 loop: CASTLELAGGSGELFF. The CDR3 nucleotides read TGTGCCAGCACATTGGAGCTAGCGGGAGGGTCCGGGGAGCTGTTTTTT.

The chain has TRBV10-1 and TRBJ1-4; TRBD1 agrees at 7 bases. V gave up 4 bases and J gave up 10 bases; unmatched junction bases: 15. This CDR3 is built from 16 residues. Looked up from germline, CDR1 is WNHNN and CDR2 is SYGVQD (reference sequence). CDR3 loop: CASSGPGGVRGGKLFF. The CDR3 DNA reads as TGCGCCAGCAGTGGTCCAGGGGGGGTCCGAGGAGGAAAACTGTTTTTT.

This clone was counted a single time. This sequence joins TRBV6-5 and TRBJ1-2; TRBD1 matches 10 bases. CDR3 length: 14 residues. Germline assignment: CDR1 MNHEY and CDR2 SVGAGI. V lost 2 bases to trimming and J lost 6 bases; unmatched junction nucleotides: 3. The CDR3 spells CASSYGDRGNGYTF. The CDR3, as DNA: TGTGCCAGCAGTTACGGGGACAGGGGAAATGGCTACACCTTC.

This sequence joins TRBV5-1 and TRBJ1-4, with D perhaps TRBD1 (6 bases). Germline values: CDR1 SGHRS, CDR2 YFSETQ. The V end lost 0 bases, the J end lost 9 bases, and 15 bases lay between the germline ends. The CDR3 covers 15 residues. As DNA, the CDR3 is TGCGCCAGCAGCTTGGAACCAGGGGAGGCCAAAAAACTGTTTTTT. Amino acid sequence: CASSLEPGEAKKLFF. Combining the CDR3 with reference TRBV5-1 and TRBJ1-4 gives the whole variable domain KAGVTQTPRYLIKTRGQQVTLSCSPISGHRSVSWYQQTPGQGLQFLFEYFSETQRNKGNFPGRFSGRQFSNSRSEMNVSTLELGDSALYLCASSLEPGEAKKLFFGSGTQLSVL.

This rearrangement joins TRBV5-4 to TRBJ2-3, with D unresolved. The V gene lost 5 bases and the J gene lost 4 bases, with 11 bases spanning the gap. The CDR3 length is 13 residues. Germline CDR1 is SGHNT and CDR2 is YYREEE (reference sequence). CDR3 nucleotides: TGTGCCAGCAGTAGCTGGAGCGCAGATACGCAGTATTTT. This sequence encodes CASSSWSADTQYF.

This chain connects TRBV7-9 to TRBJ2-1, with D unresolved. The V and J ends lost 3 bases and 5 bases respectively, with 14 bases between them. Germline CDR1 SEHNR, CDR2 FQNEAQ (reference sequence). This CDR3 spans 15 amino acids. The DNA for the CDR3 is TGTGCCAGCAGCTTGGGCGGAACGTTAGACAATGAGCAGTTCTTC. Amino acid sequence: CASSLGGTLDNEQFF.